This TCR beta chain is drawn from a study of cytomegalovirus exposure and HLA in healthy donors. Study observations and caveats: Presence/absence results assume similar sequencing depth per donor, which may not hold. In an earlier analysis, in roughly 600 donors, most V segments appeared productive either ~90% or ~30% of the time. In a later analysis, DRB1 alleles had the most associated TCRs; HLA-C alleles the fewest.

As concerns this clone: What it binds is not known.

The PCR employed 60 Vbeta primers together with 13 Jbeta primers. The table came from immunoSEQ multiplex PCR; TCRdb's copy has only in-frame clones and leaves some out. The table records hundreds of thousands of clones, around 76% of them present only once. The sample comprised PBMCs. The TCR was taken from a middle-aged man in good health and CMV-seropositive.

The CDR3 coding sequence is TGTGCCAGCACCGAGGGAGTTTTGAGCACAGATACGCAGTATTTT. Translation: CASTEGVLSTDTQYF. The gene calls are TRBV2 and TRBJ2-3, with D possibly matching TRBD2 (5 bases). Trimming removed 7 bases from V and 0 bases from J, with 14 bases in between. Germline CDR1 is SNHLY and CDR2 is FYNNEI. CDR3 length: 15 residues.